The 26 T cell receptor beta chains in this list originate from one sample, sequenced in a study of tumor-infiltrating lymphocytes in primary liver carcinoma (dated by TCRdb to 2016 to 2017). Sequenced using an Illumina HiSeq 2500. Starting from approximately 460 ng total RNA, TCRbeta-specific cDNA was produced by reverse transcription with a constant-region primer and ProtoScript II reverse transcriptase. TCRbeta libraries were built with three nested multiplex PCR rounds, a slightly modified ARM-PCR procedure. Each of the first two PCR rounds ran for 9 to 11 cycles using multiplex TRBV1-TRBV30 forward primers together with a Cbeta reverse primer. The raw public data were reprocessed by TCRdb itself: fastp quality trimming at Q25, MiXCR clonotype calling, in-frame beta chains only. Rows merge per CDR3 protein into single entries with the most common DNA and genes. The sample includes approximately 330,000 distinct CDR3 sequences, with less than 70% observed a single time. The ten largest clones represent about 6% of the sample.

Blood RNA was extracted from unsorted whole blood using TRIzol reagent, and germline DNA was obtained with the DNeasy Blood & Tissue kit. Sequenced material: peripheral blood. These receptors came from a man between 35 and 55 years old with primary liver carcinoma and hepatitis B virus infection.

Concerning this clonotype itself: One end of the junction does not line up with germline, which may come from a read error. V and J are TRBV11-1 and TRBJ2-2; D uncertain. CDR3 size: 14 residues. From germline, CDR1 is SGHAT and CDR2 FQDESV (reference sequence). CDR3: CASSLRSNIGELFF. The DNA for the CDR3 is TGTGCCAGCAGCTTAAGATCGAACATCGGGGAGCTGTTTTTT.

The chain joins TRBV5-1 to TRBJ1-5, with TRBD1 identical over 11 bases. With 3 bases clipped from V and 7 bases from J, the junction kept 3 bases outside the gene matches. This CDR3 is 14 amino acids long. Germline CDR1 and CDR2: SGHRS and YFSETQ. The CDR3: CASSSGTGGQPQHF. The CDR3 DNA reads TGCGCCAGCAGCTCCGGGACAGGGGGACAGCCCCAGCATTTT.

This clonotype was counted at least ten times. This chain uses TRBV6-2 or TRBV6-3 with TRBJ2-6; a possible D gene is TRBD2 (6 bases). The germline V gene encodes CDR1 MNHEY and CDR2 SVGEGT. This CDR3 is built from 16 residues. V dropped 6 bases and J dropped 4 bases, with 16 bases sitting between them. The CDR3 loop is CASSPGLLTGANVLTF. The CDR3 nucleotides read TGTGCCAGCAGCCCGGGACTCCTAACCGGGGCCAACGTCCTGACTTTC.

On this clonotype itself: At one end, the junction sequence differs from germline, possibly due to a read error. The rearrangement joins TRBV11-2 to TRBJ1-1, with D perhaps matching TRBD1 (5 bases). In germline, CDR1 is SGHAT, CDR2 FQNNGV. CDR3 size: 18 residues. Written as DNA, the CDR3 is TGTGCCAGCAGCTTAGAGGGAGGAACAGGACGGTTGAACACTGAAACTTTCTTT. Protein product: CASSLEGGTGRLNTETFF. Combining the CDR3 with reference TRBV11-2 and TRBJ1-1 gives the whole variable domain EAGVAQSPRYKIIEKRQSVAFWCNPISGHATLYWYQQILGQGPKLLIQFQNNGVVDDSQLPKDRFSAERLKGVDSTLKIQPAKLEDSAVYLCASSLEGGTGRLNTETFFGQGTRLTVV.

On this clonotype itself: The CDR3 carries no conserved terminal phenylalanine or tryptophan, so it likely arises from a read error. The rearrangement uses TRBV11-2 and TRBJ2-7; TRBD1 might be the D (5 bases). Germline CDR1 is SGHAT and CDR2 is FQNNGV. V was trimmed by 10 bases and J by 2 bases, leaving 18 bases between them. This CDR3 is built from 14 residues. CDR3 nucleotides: TGTGCCAACAGGCCCGGGCTCACAACCTACGAGCAGTACTAC. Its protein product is CANRPGLTTYEQYY.

The CDR3 here is CASSYLGGHGDTQYF. CDR3 nucleotides: TGTGCCAGCAGTTACTTGGGGGGGCATGGAGATACGCAGTATTTT. This chain uses TRBV6-6 with TRBJ2-3, with a possible D match to TRBD2 (7 bases). The CDR3 spans 15 residues. Germline CDR1 and CDR2: MNHNY and SVGAGI (reference sequence). Trimming stripped 1 base from V and 5 bases from J, with 13 bases between.

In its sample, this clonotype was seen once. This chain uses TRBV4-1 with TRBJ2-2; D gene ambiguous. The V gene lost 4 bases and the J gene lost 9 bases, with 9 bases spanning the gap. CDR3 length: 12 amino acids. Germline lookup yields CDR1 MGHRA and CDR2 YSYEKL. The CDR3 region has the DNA TGCGCCAGCAGCCCCTGTGGCAGGGAGCTGTTTTTT. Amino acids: CASSPCGRELFF.

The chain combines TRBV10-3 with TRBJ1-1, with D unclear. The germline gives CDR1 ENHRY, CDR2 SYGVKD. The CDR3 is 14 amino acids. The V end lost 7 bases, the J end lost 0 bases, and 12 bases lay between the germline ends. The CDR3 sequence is CAITDRYMNTEAFF. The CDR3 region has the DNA TGTGCCATCACTGACCGCTACATGAACACTGAAGCTTTCTTT.

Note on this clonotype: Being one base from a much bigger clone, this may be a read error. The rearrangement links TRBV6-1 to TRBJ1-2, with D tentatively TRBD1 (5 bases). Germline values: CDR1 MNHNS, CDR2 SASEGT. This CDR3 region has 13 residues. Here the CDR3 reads CAGSPDSEYGYTF. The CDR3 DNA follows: TGTGCCGGCAGCCCAGACAGCGAGTATGGCTACACCTTC.

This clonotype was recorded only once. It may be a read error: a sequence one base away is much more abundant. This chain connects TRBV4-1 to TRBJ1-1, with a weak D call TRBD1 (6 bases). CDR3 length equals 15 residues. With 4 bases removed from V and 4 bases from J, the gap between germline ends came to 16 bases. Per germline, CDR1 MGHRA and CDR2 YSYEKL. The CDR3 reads CASSLSYQGRTEAFF. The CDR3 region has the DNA TGCGCCAGCAGCCTTTCATATCAGGGGCGCACTGAAGCTTTCTTT.

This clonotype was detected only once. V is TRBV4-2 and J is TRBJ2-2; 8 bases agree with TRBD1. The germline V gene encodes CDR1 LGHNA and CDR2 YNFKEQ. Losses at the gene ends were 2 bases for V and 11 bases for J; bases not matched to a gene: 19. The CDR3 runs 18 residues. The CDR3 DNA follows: TGTGCCAGCAGCCAAATACTTGTGACAGGGGATTCCCCCTGTGAGCTGTTTTTT. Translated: CASSQILVTGDSPCELFF.

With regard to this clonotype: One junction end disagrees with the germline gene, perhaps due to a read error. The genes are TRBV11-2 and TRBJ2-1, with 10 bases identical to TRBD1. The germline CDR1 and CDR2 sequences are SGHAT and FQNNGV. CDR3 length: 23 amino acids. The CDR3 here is CASSPPGQGIKDNARELFNEQFF. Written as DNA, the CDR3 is TGTGCTAGCAGCCCCCCGGGACAGGGGATTAAGGACAACGCCCGGGAGTTATTTAATGAGCAGTTCTTC.

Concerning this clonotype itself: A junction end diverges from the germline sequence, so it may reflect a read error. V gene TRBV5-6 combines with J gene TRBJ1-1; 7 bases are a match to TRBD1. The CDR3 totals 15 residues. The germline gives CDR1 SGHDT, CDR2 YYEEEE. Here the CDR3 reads CPSELLGQTNTEAFF. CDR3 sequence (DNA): TGTCCCAGCGAACTTTTGGGACAGACGAACACTGAAGCTTTCTTT.

This CDR3 is CASSPLVQGMQYF. As DNA, the CDR3 is TGTGCCAGCAGTCCCCTAGTACAGGGTATGCAGTATTTT. The genes are TRBV6-6 and TRBJ2-3, with D possibly matching TRBD1 (6 bases). V dropped 5 bases and J dropped 11 bases, with 17 bases sitting between them. The CDR3 loop spans 13 amino acids. CDR1 is MNHNY, CDR2 SVGAGI, per germline (reference sequence).

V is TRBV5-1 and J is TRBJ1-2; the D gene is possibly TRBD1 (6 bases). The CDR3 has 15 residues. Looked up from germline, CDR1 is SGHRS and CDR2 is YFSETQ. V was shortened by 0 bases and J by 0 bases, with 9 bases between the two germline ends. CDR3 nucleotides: TGCGCCAGCAGCTTGGTGGACAGCCCTAACTATGGCTACACCTTC. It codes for CASSLVDSPNYGYTF. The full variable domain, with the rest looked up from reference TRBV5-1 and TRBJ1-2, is KAGVTQTPRYLIKTRGQQVTLSCSPISGHRSVSWYQQTPGQGLQFLFEYFSETQRNKGNFPGRFSGRQFSNSRSEMNVSTLELGDSALYLCASSLVDSPNYGYTFGSGTRLTVV.

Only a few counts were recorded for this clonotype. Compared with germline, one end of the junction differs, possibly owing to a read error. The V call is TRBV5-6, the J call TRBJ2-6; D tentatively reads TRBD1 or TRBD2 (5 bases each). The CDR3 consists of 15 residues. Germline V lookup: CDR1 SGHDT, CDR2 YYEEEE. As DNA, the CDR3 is TGTGCCAGTAGCTTGGGACCCTCTGGGGCCAACGTCCTGACTTTC. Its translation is CASSLGPSGANVLTF.

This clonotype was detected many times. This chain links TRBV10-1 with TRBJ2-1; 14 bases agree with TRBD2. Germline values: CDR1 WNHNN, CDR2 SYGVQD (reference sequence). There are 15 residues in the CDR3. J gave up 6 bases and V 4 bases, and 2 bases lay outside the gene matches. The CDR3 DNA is TGCGCCAGCAGTGGGACTAGCGGGAGGCCCAATGAGCAGTTCTTC. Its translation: CASSGTSGRPNEQFF.

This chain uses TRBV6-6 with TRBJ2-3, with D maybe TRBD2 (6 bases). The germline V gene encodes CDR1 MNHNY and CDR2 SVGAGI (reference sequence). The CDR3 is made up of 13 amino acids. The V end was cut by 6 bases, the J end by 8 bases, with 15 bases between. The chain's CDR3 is CASSGRRSGTQYF. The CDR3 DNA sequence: TGTGCCAGCAGCGGGAGAAGGTCAGGTACGCAGTATTTT.

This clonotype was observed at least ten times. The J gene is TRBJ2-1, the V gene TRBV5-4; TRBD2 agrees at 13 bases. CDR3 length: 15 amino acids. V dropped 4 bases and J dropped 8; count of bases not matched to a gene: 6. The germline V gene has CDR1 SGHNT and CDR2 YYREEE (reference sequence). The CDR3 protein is CASSPGLAGVDEQFF. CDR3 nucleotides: TGTGCCAGCAGCCCCGGACTAGCGGGAGTAGATGAGCAGTTCTTC.

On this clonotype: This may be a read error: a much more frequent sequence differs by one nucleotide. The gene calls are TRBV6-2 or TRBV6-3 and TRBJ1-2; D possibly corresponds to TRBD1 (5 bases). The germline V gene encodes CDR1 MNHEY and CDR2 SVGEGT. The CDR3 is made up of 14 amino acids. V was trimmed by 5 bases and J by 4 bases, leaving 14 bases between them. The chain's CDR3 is CASSPTSDSYGYTF. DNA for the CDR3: TGTGCCAGCAGTCCAACCAGCGACAGCTATGGCTACACCTTC.

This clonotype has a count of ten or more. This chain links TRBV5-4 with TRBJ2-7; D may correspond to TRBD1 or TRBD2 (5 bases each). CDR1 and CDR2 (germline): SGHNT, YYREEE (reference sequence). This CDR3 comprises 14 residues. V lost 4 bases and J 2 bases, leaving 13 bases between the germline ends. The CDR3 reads CASSPGTDAYEQYF. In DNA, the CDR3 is TGTGCCAGCAGCCCCGGGACGGACGCCTACGAGCAGTACTTC.

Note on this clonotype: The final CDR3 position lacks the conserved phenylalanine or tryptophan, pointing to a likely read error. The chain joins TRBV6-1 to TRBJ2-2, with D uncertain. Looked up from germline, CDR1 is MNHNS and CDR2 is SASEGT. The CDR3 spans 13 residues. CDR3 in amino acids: CASSEARPGELFL. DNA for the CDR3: TGTGCCAGCAGCGAAGCTAGGCCCGGGGAGCTGTTTCTT.

The CDR3 sequence is CASSQGPAEDTDTQYF. The CDR3 bases are TGTGCCAGTAGCCAGGGACCAGCGGAAGACACAGATACGCAGTATTTT. The chain recombines TRBV11-2 with TRBJ2-3; D tentatively fits TRBD1 or TRBD2 (5 bases each). V was pared by 9 bases and J by 2 bases, with 21 bases between. Per the germline V gene, CDR1 is SGHAT and CDR2 is FQNNGV. CDR3 length: 16 residues.

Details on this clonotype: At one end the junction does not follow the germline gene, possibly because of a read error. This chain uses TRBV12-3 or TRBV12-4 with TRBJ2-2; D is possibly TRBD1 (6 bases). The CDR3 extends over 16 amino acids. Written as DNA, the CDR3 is TGTTCCAGCAAATCACGACGGGCAGGGGCGGCCGGGGAGCTGTTTTTT. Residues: CSSKSRRAGAAGELFF.

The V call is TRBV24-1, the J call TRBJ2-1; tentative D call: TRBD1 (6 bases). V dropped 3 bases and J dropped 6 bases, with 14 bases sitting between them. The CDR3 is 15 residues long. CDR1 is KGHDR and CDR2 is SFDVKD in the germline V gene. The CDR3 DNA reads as TGTGCCACCAGTGATGTACAACAGGGTCGCAATGAGCAGTTCTTC. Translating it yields CATSDVQQGRNEQFF.

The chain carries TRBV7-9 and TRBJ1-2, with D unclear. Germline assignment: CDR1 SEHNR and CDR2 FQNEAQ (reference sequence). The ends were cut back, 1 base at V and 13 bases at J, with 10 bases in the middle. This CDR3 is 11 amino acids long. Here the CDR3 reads CASSLDRVCTF. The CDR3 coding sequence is TGTGCCAGCAGCTTAGACCGGGTCTGCACCTTC. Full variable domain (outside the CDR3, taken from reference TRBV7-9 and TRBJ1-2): DTGVSQNPRHKITKRGQNVTFRCDPISEHNRLYWYRQTLGQGPEFLTYFQNEAQLEKSRLLSDRFSAERPKGSFSTLEIQRTEQGDSAMYLCASSLDRVCTFGSGTRLTVV.